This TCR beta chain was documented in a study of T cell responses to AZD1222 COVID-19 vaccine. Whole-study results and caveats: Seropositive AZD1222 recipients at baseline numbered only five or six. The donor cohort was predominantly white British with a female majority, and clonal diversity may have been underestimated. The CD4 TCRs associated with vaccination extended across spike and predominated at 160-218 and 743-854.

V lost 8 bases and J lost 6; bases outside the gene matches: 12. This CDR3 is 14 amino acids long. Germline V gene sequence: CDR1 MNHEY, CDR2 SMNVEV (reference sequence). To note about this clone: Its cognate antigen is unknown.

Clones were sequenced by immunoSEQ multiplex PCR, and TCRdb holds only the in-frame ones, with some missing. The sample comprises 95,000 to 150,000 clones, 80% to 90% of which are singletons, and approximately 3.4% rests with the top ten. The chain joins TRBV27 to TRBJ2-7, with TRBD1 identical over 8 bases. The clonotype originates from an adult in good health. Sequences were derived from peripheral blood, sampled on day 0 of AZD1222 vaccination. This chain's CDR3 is CASRKRQGTGEQYF. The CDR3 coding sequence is TGTGCCAGCCGAAAACGACAGGGGACCGGCGAGCAGTACTTC.